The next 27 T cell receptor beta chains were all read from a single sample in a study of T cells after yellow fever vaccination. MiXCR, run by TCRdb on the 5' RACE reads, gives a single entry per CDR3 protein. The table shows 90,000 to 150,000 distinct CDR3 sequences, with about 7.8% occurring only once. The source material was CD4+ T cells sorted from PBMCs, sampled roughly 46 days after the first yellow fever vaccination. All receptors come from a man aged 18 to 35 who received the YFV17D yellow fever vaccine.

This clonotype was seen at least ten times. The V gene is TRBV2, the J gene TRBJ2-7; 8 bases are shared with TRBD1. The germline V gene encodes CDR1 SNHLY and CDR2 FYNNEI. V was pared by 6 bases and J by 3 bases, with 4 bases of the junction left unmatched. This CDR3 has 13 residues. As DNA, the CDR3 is TGTGCCAGCAGGGGACAGGTCCGCTACGAGCAGTACTTC. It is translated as CASRGQVRYEQYF.

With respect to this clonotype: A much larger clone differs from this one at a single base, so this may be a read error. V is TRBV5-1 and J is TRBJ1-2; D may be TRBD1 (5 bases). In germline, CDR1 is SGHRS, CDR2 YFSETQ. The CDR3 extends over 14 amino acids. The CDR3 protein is CASSLARTNYGYAF. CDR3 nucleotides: TGCGCCAGCAGCTTGGCCCGGACAAACTATGGCTACGCCTTC.

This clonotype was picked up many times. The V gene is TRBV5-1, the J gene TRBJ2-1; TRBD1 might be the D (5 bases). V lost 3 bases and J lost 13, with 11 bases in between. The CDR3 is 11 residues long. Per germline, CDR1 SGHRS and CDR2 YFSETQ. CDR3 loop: CASSSQGRQFF. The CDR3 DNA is TGCGCCAGCAGCTCCCAGGGTCGCCAGTTCTTC.

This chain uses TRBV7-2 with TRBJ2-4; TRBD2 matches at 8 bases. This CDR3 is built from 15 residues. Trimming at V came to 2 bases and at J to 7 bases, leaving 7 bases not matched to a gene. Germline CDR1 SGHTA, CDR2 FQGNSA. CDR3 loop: CASSLTGGADNIQYF. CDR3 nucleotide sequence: TGTGCCAGCAGCTTAACCGGGGGGGCCGATAACATTCAGTACTTC.

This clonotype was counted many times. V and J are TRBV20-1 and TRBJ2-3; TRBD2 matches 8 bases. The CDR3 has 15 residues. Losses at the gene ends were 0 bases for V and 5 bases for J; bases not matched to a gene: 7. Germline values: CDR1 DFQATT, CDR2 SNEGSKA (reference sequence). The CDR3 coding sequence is TGCAGTGCTAGAGATACGGGGGGGCCTGGAGATACGCAGTATTTT. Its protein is CSARDTGGPGDTQYF.

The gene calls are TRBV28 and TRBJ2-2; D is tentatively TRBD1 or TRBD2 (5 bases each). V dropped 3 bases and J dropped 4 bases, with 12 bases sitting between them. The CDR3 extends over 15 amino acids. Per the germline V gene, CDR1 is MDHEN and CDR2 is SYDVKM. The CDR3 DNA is TGTGCCAGCAGTTTCGAGGGGCGCGGCACCGGGGAGCTGTTTTTT. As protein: CASSFEGRGTGELFF. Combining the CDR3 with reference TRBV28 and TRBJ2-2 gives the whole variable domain DVKVTQSSRYLVKRTGEKVFLECVQDMDHENMFWYRQDPGLGLRLIYFSYDVKMKEKGDIPEGYSVSREKKERFSLILESASTNQTSMYLCASSFEGRGTGELFFGEGSRLTVL.

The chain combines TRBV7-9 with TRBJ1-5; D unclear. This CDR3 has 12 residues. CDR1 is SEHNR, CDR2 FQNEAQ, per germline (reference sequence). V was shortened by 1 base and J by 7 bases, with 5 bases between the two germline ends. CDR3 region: CASSLGNQPQHF. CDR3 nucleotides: TGTGCCAGCAGCTTAGGGAACCAGCCCCAGCATTTT.

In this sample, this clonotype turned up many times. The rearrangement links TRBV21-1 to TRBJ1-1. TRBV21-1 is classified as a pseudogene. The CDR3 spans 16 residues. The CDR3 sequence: CASSKYGQEGNTEAFF. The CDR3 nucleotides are TGTGCCAGCAGCAAATATGGTCAGGAGGGGAATACTGAAGCTTTCTTT.

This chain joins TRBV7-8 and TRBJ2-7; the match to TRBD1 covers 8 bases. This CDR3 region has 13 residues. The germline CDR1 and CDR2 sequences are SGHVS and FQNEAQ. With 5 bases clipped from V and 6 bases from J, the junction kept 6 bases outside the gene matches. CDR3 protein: CASSPGTGVEQYF. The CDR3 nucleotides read TGTGCCAGCAGCCCTGGGACAGGCGTCGAGCAGTACTTC.

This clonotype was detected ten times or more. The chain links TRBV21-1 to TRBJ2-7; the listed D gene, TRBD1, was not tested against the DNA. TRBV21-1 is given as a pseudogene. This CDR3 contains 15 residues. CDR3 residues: CASSGRTGGSYEQYV. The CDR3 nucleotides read TGTGCCAGCAGCGGACGGACAGGGGGCTCCTACGAGCAGTACGTC.

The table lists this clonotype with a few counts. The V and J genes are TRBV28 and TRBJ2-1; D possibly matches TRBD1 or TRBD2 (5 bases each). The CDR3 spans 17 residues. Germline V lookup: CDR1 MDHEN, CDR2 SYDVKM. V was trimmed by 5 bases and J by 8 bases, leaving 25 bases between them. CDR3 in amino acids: CASSLKIRDGVVDEQFF. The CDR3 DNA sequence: TGTGCCAGCAGTCTCAAAATAAGGGACGGGGTGGTCGATGAGCAGTTCTTC.

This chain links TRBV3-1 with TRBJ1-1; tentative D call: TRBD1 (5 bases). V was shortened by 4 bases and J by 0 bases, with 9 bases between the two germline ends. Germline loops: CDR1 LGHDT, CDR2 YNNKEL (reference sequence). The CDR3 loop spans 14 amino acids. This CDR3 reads CASSPWGMNTEAFF. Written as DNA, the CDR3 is TGTGCCAGCAGCCCCTGGGGGATGAACACTGAAGCTTTCTTT. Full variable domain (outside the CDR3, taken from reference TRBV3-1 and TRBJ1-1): DTAVSQTPKYLVTQMGNDKSIKCEQNLGHDTMYWYKQDSKKFLKIMFSYNNKELIINETVPNRFSPKSPDKAHLNLHINSLELGDSAVYFCASSPWGMNTEAFFGQGTRLTVV.

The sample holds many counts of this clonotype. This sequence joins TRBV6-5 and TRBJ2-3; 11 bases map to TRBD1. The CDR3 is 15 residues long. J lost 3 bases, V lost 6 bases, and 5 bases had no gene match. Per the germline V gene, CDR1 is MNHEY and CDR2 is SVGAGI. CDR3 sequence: CASSKDRGLTDTQYF. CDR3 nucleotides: TGTGCCAGCAGCAAGGACAGGGGGCTTACAGATACGCAGTATTTT.

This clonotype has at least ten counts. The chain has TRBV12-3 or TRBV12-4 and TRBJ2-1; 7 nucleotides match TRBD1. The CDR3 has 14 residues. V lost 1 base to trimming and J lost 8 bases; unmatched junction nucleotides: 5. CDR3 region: CASSLGPGGDEQFF. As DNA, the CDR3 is TGTGCCAGCAGTTTAGGGCCAGGGGGAGATGAGCAGTTCTTC.

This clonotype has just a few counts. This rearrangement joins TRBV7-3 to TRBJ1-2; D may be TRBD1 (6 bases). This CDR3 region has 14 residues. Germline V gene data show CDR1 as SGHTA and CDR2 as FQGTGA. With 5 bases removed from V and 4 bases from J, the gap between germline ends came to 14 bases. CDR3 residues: CASSPHRDFYGYTF. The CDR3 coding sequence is TGTGCCAGCAGCCCCCACAGGGATTTCTATGGCTACACCTTC.

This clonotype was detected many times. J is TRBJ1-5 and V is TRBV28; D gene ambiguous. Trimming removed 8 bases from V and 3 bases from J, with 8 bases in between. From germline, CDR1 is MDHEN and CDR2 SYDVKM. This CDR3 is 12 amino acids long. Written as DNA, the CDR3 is TGTGCCAGCGCTACCGTCAATCAGCCCCAGCATTTT. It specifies CASATVNQPQHF. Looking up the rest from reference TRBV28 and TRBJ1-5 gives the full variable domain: DVKVTQSSRYLVKRTGEKVFLECVQDMDHENMFWYRQDPGLGLRLIYFSYDVKMKEKGDIPEGYSVSREKKERFSLILESASTNQTSMYLCASATVNQPQHFGDGTRLSIL.

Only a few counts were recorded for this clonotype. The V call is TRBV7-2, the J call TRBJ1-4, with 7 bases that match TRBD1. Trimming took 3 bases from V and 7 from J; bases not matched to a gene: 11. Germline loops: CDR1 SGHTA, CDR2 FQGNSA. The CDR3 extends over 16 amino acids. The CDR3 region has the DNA TGTGCCAGCAGCTTGAGGGGGCGAAGGGGATCTGAAAAACTGTTTTTT. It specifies CASSLRGRRGSEKLFF.

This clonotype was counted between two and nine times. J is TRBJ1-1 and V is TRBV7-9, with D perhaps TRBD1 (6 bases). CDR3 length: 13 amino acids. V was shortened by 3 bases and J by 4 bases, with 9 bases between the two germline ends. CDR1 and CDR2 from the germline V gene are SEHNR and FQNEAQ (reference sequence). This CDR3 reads CASSFGGSTEAFF. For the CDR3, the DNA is TGTGCCAGCAGCTTCGGGGGCTCCACTGAAGCTTTCTTT.

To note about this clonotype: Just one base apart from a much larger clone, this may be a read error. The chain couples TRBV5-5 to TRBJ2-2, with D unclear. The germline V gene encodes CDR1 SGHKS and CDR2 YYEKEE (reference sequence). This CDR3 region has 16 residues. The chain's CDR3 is CASSLVRQTNIGELFF. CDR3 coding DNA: TGTGCCAGCAGCTTGGTACGGCAGACGAACATCGGGGAGCTGTTTTTT.

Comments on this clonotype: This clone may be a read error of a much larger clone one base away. As DNA, the CDR3 is TGCGCCAGCAGCTTCCGGACAGGGAAAGAAGATACGCAGTATTTT. It codes for CASSFRTGKEDTQYF. This rearrangement joins TRBV4-3 to TRBJ2-3; 8 nucleotides match TRBD1. Trimming cost V 5 bases and J 5 bases; bases outside gene matches: 9. CDR3 length: 15 amino acids. Germline loops: CDR1 LGHNA, CDR2 YSLEER.

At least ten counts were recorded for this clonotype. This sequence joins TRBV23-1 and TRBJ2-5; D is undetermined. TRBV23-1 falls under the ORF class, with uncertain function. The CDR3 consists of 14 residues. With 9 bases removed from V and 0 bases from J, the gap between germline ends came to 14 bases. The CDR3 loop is CARPQDKNQETQYF. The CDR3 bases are TGCGCCAGGCCCCAAGACAAAAACCAAGAGACCCAGTACTTC.

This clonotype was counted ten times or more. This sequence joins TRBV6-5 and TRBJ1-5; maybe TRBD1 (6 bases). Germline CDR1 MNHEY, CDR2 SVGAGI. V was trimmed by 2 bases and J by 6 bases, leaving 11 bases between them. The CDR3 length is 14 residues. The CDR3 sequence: CASSYGQGSQPQHF. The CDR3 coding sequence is TGTGCCAGCAGTTACGGTCAGGGGAGTCAGCCCCAGCATTTT.

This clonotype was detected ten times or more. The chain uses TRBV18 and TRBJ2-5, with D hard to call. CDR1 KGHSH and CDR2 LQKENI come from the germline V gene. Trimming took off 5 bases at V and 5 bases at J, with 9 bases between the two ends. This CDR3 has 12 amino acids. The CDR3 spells CASSRVDETQYF. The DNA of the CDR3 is TGTGCCAGCTCAAGGGTGGACGAGACCCAGTACTTC.

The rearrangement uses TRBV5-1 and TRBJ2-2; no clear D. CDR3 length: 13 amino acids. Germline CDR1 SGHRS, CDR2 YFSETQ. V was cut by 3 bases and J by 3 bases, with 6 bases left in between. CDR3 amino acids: CASSSIDTGELFF. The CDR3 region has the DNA TGCGCCAGCAGCTCGATAGACACCGGGGAGCTGTTTTTT.

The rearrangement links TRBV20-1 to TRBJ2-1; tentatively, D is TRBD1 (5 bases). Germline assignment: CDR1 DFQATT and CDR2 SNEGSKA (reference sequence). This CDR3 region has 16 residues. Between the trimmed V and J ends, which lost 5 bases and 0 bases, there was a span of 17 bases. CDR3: CSAPPVLQGSYNEQFF. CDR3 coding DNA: TGCAGTGCTCCCCCCGTTTTGCAGGGCTCCTACAATGAGCAGTTCTTC.

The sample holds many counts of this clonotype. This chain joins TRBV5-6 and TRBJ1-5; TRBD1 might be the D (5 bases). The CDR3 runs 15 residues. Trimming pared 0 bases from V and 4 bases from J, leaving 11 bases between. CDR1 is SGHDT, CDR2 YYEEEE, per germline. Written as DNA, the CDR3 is TGTGCCAGCAGCTTGGGGCCGGGGGTTAATCAGCCCCAGCATTTT. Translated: CASSLGPGVNQPQHF.

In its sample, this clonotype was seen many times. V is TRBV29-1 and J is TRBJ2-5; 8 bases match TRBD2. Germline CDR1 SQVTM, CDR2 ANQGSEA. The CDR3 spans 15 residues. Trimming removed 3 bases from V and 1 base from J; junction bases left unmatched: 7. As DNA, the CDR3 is TGCAGCGTTGATATTGTCGGGGGGGCCCAAGAGACCCAGTACTTC. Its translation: CSVDIVGGAQETQYF.